The present T cell receptor beta chain was sequenced within a study of blood T cells in healthy people across ages. Study-wide points: Estimated diversity that came from one million T cells was considered an underestimate. It was the long-lived donors that had more naive CD4+ cells and higher diversity than aged donors.

As for this clonotype: Its antigen is undetermined.

There were healthy Caucasian individuals from Russia, aged 6 to 90, serving as donors. V lost 2 bases, J lost 4 bases, and 14 bases lay in between. The V gene's germline CDR1 is MNHEY and CDR2 SVGAGI. The CDR3 has 15 residues. With a J-beta primer mix and a sample-barcoded 5' primer, a second PCR ran 7 to 11 cycles. One entry per CDR3 protein, called by TCRdb with MiXCR from the 5' RACE reads. The sample lists over 500,000 distinct CDR3 sequences, about 50% occurring once. This clonotype was sampled from a woman aged 80 or older in good health. This chain joins TRBV6-5 and TRBJ1-1; tentative D call: TRBD1 (6 bases). Sequencing was carried out using blood. CDR3 in amino acids: CASSYRPGGGTEAFF. For the CDR3, the DNA is TGTGCCAGCAGTTACCGCCCGGGAGGGGGCACTGAAGCTTTCTTT.